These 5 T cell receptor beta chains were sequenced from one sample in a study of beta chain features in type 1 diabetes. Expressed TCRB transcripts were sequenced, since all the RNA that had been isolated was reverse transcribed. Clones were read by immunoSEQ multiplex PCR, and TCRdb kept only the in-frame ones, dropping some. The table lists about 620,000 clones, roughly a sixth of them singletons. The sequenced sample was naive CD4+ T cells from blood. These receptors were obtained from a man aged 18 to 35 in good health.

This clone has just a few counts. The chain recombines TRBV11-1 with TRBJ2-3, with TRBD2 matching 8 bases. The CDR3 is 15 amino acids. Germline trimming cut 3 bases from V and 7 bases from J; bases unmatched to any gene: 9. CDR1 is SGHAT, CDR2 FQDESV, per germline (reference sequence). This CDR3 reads CASSLEGLVTHTQYF. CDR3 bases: TGTGCCAGCAGCTTGGAGGGACTAGTAACCCATACGCAGTATTTT.

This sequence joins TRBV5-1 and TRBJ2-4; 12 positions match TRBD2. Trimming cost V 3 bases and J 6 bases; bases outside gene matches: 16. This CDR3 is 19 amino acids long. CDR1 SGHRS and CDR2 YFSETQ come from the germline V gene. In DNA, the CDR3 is TGCGCCAGCAGCTCGATTGGGACTAGCGGGTCTGCCGGGGGAAACATTCAGTACTTC. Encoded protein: CASSSIGTSGSAGGNIQYF.

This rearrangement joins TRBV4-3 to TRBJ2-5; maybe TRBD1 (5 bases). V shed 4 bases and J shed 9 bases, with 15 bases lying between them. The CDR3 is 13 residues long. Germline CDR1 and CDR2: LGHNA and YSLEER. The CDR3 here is CASSPESPGSQYF. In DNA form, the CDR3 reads TGCGCCAGCAGCCCAGAATCACCAGGGTCCCAGTACTTC.

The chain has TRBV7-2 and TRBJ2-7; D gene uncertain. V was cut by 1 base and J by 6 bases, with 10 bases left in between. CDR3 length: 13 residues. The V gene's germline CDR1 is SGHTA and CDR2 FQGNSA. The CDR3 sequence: CASSLGLYSEQYF. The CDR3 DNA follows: TGTGCCAGCAGCTTAGGGCTTTACAGCGAGCAGTACTTC.

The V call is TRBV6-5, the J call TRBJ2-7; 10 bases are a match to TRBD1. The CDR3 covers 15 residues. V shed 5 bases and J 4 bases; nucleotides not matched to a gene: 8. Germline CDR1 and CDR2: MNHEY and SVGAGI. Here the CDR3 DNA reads TGTGCCAGCAGTAGGACGGGACAGGGGAAGTACGAGCAGTACTTC. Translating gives CASSRTGQGKYEQYF.